This record looks at one TCR beta chain sequence and its context. The sample is drawn from a study of blood T cell repertoires in COVID-19. Study-wide context: The origin of the acute and convalescent COVID-19 samples was the United States, Italy and Spain. Sample material is recorded as cDNA or gDNA derived from T cells, B-cell-depleted T cells, or PBMCs.

Germline CDR1 and CDR2: SNHLY and FYNNEI. The CDR3 is made up of 14 amino acids. V lost 8 bases to trimming and J lost 7 bases; unmatched junction nucleotides: 8. As handled by the study authors: Amplified reference gene primers provided the basis for estimating nucleated cell counts. The protocol was immunoSEQ multiplex PCR, while the TCRdb copy is restricted to in-frame clones and leaves out a portion. V and J calls and clone size are given by that table; D and trimming were obtained from the DNA. This sample has about 140,000 clones, with around 85% found just once. The sequence was collected from a man aged 50 to 59 with acute or convalescent COVID-19. Sequenced: peripheral blood. The chain couples TRBV2 to TRBJ1-5; 10 bases are a match to TRBD1. DNA for the CDR3: TGTGCCAGCGGAGGACAGGGGGGTACCCAGCCCCAGCATTTT. It translates to CASGGQGGTQPQHF.